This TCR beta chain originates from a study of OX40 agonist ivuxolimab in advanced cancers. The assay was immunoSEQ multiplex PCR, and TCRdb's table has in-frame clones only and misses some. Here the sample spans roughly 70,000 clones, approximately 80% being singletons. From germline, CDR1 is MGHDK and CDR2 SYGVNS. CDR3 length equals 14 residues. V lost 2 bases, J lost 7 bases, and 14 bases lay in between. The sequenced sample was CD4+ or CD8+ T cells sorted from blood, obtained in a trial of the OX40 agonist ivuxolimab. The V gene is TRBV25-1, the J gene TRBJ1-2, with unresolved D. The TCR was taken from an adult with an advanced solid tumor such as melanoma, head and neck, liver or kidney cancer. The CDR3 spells CASSERRSALGYTF. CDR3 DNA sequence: TGTGCCAGCAGTGAAAGAAGATCAGCTCTTGGCTACACCTTC.